One and the same sample provided the 23 T cell receptor beta chains below, sequenced in a study of regulatory T cells in long-lasting Graves disease. The time point is: persistent/refractory GD, antithyroid drugs over 5 years with positive TRAb. TCR sequences were obtained from RNA taken from PBMCs. Construction of the TCR beta libraries employed iRepertoire HTBI primers in conjunction with Arm-PCR of CDR3 regions. Via MiXCR, TCRdb re-called the multiplex PCR reads, giving one row per CDR3 protein. The sample consists of approximately 350,000 distinct CDR3 sequences, around 23% of them appearing once. Material: peripheral blood mononuclear cells (PBMCs), obtained when the disease was refractory, from a patient treated with antithyroid drugs. Receptors were obtained from a middle-aged woman with Graves disease.

The sample holds many counts of this clonotype. The chain employs TRBV12-3 or TRBV12-4 and TRBJ2-5; 7 positions match TRBD2. The CDR3 contains 14 residues. V trimming: 6 bases; J trimming: 2 bases; junction bases outside the gene matches: 6. The CDR3 here is CASRSSSGQETQYF. As DNA, the CDR3 is TGTGCCAGCAGGTCGAGTAGCGGGCAAGAGACCCAGTACTTC.

The rearrangement joins TRBV10-1 to TRBJ2-5; 7 bases match TRBD2. This CDR3 is built from 14 residues. Trimming took 1 base from V and 6 from J; bases not matched to a gene: 5. In germline, CDR1 is WNHNN, CDR2 SYGVQD (reference sequence). CDR3 DNA sequence: TGCGCCAGCAGTGAGTTCCCGGGGGGACAGACCCAGTACTTC. It translates to CASSEFPGGQTQYF.

V gene TRBV12-3 or TRBV12-4 combines with J gene TRBJ2-3, with D maybe TRBD2 (6 bases). This CDR3 has 15 amino acids. V was trimmed by 4 bases and J by 9 bases, leaving 20 bases between them. Written as DNA, the CDR3 is TGTGCCAGCAGTTCGGCCAACAAGAAACGGGAGACGCAGTATTTT. Translated: CASSSANKKRETQYF.

V and J are TRBV2 and TRBJ2-1; D remains unclear. This CDR3 region has 13 residues. Germline CDR1 SNHLY, CDR2 FYNNEI. The V and J ends lost 2 bases and 3 bases respectively, with 5 bases between them. The CDR3 DNA reads as TGTGCCAGCAGTGAACCTAACTACAATGAGCAGTTCTTC. Protein: CASSEPNYNEQFF.

This clonotype has ten or more counts. This chain links TRBV27 with TRBJ1-1, with D unclear. The CDR3 runs to 13 residues. V was cut by 8 bases and J by 0 bases, with 10 bases left in between. Germline V CDR1 and CDR2: MNHEY, SMNVEV (reference sequence). In nucleotides, the CDR3 is TGTGCCAGCCGCTATCTGATGAACACTGAAGCTTTCTTT. Translation: CASRYLMNTEAFF.

For this clonotype: Being one base from a much bigger clone, this may be a read error. The chain has TRBV20-1 and TRBJ2-1; D is ambiguous. The CDR3 consists of 15 residues. Deletions cut 5 bases from V and 10 bases from J, with 24 bases between. Germline values: CDR1 DFQATT, CDR2 SNEGSKA (reference sequence). The CDR3 sequence is CSAAGRGRANYEQFF. In DNA, the CDR3 is TGCAGTGCTGCCGGACGTGGACGGGCCAACTACGAGCAGTTCTTC.

This clonotype was detected many times. This chain links TRBV29-1 with TRBJ2-6, with D unclear. The CDR3 extends over 15 amino acids. Germline CDR1 SQVTM, CDR2 ANQGSEA. Trimming shortened V by 2 bases and J by 0 bases, and 8 bases separated the two germline ends. CDR3 sequence (DNA): TGCAGCGTTGAACTCAGAAGCTCTGGGGCCAACGTCCTGACTTTC. This codes for CSVELRSSGANVLTF.

This rearrangement joins TRBV11-2 to TRBJ2-3; D is uncertain. The germline V and J ends were trimmed by 10 bases and 3 bases, with 20 bases remaining between them. Germline CDR1 SGHAT, CDR2 FQNNGV. This CDR3 is 15 amino acids long. CDR3 nucleotide sequence: TGTGCCATCCACCCGGGCCCCGACGGTACAGATACGCAGTATTTT. Its translation is CAIHPGPDGTDTQYF. Combining the CDR3 with reference TRBV11-2 and TRBJ2-3 gives the whole variable domain EAGVAQSPRYKIIEKRQSVAFWCNPISGHATLYWYQQILGQGPKLLIQFQNNGVVDDSQLPKDRFSAERLKGVDSTLKIQPAKLEDSAVYLCAIHPGPDGTDTQYFGPGTRLTVL.

A few counts support this clonotype. The chain uses TRBV30 and TRBJ1-1, with 8 nucleotides matching TRBD1. Germline CDR1 reads GTSNPN; CDR2 reads SVGIG (reference sequence). J gave up 3 bases and V 3 bases, and 6 bases lay outside the gene matches. CDR3 length: 14 amino acids. Here the CDR3 reads CAWRGQVIDTEAFF. CDR3 bases: TGTGCCTGGAGGGGACAGGTGATTGACACTGAAGCTTTCTTT.

This clonotype was seen many times. CDR3 sequence: CASTDLIEKLFF. CDR3 nucleotides: TGTGCCAGCACCGACCTCATTGAAAAACTGTTTTTT. This sequence joins TRBV28 and TRBJ1-4; no reliable D call. V shed 7 bases and J shed 7 bases, with 10 bases lying between them. CDR1 MDHEN and CDR2 SYDVKM come from the germline V gene. The CDR3 is 12 amino acids. The full variable domain, its missing parts supplied by reference TRBV28 and TRBJ1-4, is DVKVTQSSRYLVKRTGEKVFLECVQDMDHENMFWYRQDPGLGLRLIYFSYDVKMKEKGDIPEGYSVSREKKERFSLILESASTNQTSMYLCASTDLIEKLFFGSGTQLSVL.

This clonotype was seen a few times. A much larger clone sits a single nucleotide away, making a read error possible. The gene calls are TRBV5-4 and TRBJ2-7; 7 positions agree with TRBD1. V lost 4 bases and J lost 3; bases outside the gene matches: 7. CDR3 length equals 14 residues. CDR1 and CDR2 from the germline V gene are SGHNT and YYREEE (reference sequence). CDR3 nucleotides: TGTGCCAGCAGCGCCTCCGGGACAGTCTACGAGCAGTACTTC. This encodes CASSASGTVYEQYF.

V and J are TRBV5-1 and TRBJ1-6, with TRBD1 identical over 7 bases. CDR3 size: 15 residues. The germline CDR1 and CDR2 sequences are SGHRS and YFSETQ. After removal of 0 bases from V and 9 bases from J, the junction contained 6 bases not matched to a gene. CDR3 in DNA: TGCGCCAGCAGCTTGGAGGGGCAGGGGGTTTCACCCCTCCACTTT. It yields the protein CASSLEGQGVSPLHF.

This clonotype was picked up many times. V gene TRBV6-5 combines with J gene TRBJ1-1; D is possibly TRBD1 (6 bases). V lost 2 bases and J lost 5, with 18 bases in between. The V gene's germline CDR1 is MNHEY and CDR2 SVGAGI. The CDR3 is 16 amino acids. The CDR3 region is CASSYPGQGRETEAFF. The CDR3 region has the DNA TGTGCCAGCAGTTACCCGGGCCAGGGGCGGGAGACTGAAGCTTTCTTT.

There are many counts of this clonotype. J is TRBJ1-2 and V is TRBV2; maybe TRBD1 (5 bases). Per germline, CDR1 SNHLY and CDR2 FYNNEI. Trimming shortened V by 3 bases and J by 4 bases, and 12 bases separated the two germline ends. The CDR3 totals 14 residues. For the CDR3, the DNA is TGTGCCAGCAGTGAGAGGGACGGCCTCTATGGCTACACCTTC. Its protein is CASSERDGLYGYTF.

This clonotype appeared many times. The chain has TRBV2 and TRBJ1-4; D remains ambiguous. Germline CDR1 SNHLY, CDR2 FYNNEI. The CDR3 covers 14 residues. Between the trimmed V and J ends, which lost 8 bases and 4 bases, there was a span of 14 bases. This CDR3 reads CASGRRMFNEKLFF. DNA for the CDR3: TGTGCCAGCGGCAGGCGGATGTTTAATGAAAAACTGTTTTTT.

The chain is built from TRBV2 and TRBJ1-5; no definite D call. The CDR3 has 14 residues. CDR1 and CDR2 from the germline V gene are SNHLY and FYNNEI. Trimming took 2 bases from V and 3 from J, leaving 8 bases between them. The CDR3 is CASSEITDNQPQHF. The CDR3 region has the DNA TGTGCCAGCAGTGAAATAACTGACAATCAGCCCCAGCATTTT.

This clonotype was found a few times. The genes are TRBV7-2 and TRBJ1-2; D is undetermined. V was trimmed by 1 base and J by 6 bases, leaving 21 bases between them. This CDR3 has 17 amino acids. Germline-derived CDR1 and CDR2 are SGHTA and FQGNSA. The CDR3 DNA reads TGTGCCAGCAGCTTAGTTCCCCTAGGTTTCTCAGTGGATGGCTACACCTTC. Its protein is CASSLVPLGFSVDGYTF.

Only a few counts were recorded for this clonotype. This chain joins TRBV5-1 and TRBJ2-6; no definite D call. Germline CDR1 SGHRS, CDR2 YFSETQ. The V end lost 2 bases, the J end lost 13 bases, and 16 bases lay between the germline ends. The CDR3 is 14 amino acids. The CDR3 bases are TGCGCCAGCAGCTTAGACGGCCTAGGGAAAGTCCTGACTTTC. It yields the protein CASSLDGLGKVLTF.

This clonotype showed up many times. The chain joins TRBV12-3 or TRBV12-4 to TRBJ2-2; 8 nucleotides match TRBD2. The CDR3 sequence is 14 residues long. With 8 bases clipped from V and 6 bases from J, the junction kept 8 bases outside the gene matches. CDR3 in amino acids: CASYREGPAGELFF. CDR3 sequence (DNA): TGTGCCAGCTATCGGGAGGGCCCTGCCGGGGAGCTGTTTTTT.

At least ten counts were recorded for this clonotype. This chain links TRBV20-1 with TRBJ2-4, with D perhaps TRBD1 (5 bases). V was trimmed by 3 bases and J by 0 bases, leaving 9 bases between them. Germline CDR1 and CDR2: DFQATT and SNEGSKA (reference sequence). The CDR3 loop spans 14 amino acids. DNA for the CDR3: TGCAGTGCTAGGCCAGGGCTAGCCAAAAACATTCAGTACTTC. It translates to CSARPGLAKNIQYF.

This clonotype was recorded many times. This sequence joins TRBV28 and TRBJ2-4, with 8 bases aligning to TRBD2. The junction had 9 bases not matched to a gene; V was cut back by 10 bases and J by 7 bases. This CDR3 has 13 residues. Germline V gene lookup returns CDR1 MDHEN and CDR2 SYDVKM. The CDR3 here is CATINPSGNIQYF. CDR3 bases: TGTGCCACCATTAACCCTAGCGGGAACATTCAGTACTTC.

This clonotype was seen more than once but under ten times. The rearrangement uses TRBV15 and TRBJ1-2; possibly TRBD1 for D (5 bases). CDR3 length equals 15 residues. With 2 bases removed from V and 0 bases from J, the gap between germline ends came to 10 bases. Germline V gene sequence: CDR1 LNHNV, CDR2 YYDKDF (reference sequence). In nucleotides, the CDR3 is TGTGCCACCAGCAGACTGGGACCTTCTAACTATGGCTACACCTTC. Its protein is CATSRLGPSNYGYTF.

A note on this clonotype: The CDR3 ends on some other residue instead of the conserved phenylalanine or tryptophan, so this is likely a read error. No DNA is shown, since the ends of the CDR3 on it are uncertain; the CDR3 is the one TCRdb lists. The CDR3 spells CASSFVASGRI. This chain connects TRBV13 to TRBJ2-6; the table's D call, TRBD2, was not checked against the DNA. Germline lookup yields CDR1 PRHDT and CDR2 FYEKMQ (reference sequence). The CDR3 contains 11 residues when both ends are counted.